The 19 T cell receptor beta chains below were found in one sample sequenced in a study of T cells in Graves' hyperthyroidism and ophthalmopathy. The TCR beta CDR3 regions underwent amplification using RNA transcripts as the source. A set of HTBI primers served as the primers for a first-round RT-PCR of the TCR CDR3. From the multiplex PCR reads, TCRdb called clonotypes with MiXCR, one entry per CDR3 protein. The sample consists of 400,000 to 500,000 distinct CDR3 sequences, roughly an eighth of them appearing once. Sequenced: blood. These TCRs come from a woman aged 18-35 years with Graves' hyperthyroidism.

Ten or more counts support this clonotype. The chain joins TRBV2 to TRBJ2-1; weak D call: TRBD1 (6 bases). CDR1 and CDR2 from the germline V gene are SNHLY and FYNNEI. V dropped 6 bases and J dropped 13 bases, with 13 bases sitting between them. The CDR3 length is 11 residues. Written as DNA, the CDR3 is TGTGCCAGCAGCCTAGACAGGTCCCAGTTCTTC. Translated: CASSLDRSQFF. Based on the CDR3 plus reference TRBV2 and TRBJ2-1, the full variable domain is EPEVTQTPSHQVTQMGQEVILRCVPISNHLYFYWYRQILGQKVEFLVSFYNNEISEKSEIFDDQFSVERPDGSNFTLKIRSTKLEDSAMYFCASSLDRSQFFGPGTRLTVL.

In this sample, this clonotype turned up many times. The rearrangement uses TRBV6-1 and TRBJ2-1, with 7 bases that match TRBD2. The V gene end was trimmed by 8 bases and the J gene end by 12 bases; junction bases not matched to a gene: 28. The CDR3 sequence is 18 residues long. Germline CDR1 is MNHNS and CDR2 is SASEGT. CDR3 DNA sequence: TGTGCCAGCTCGCGGGAAGGGAGGAGGGCTAGCGGCTCCTCAGGGCAGTTCTTC. Its translation is CASSREGRRASGSSGQFF.

This clonotype was detected ten times or more. The CDR3 DNA follows: TGCAGTGCCACGCCCGGCGGGGGCGGGAAGGGGGTCCCCGGGGAGCTGTTTTTT. It codes for CSATPGGGGKGVPGELFF. The rearrangement uses TRBV20-1 and TRBJ2-2, with D possibly matching TRBD2 (7 bases). Per germline, CDR1 DFQATT and CDR2 SNEGSKA (reference sequence). This CDR3 has 18 residues. Trimming stripped 6 bases from V and 6 bases from J, with 29 bases between.

This clonotype came up many times. V usage is TRBV6-1 and J usage is TRBJ2-7; TRBD1 matches 7 bases. Germline assignment: CDR1 MNHNS and CDR2 SASEGT. J lost 3 bases, V lost 5 bases, and 4 bases had no gene match. CDR3 length: 13 residues. CDR3 region: CASSLGQRYEQYF. CDR3 nucleotide sequence: TGTGCCAGCAGTTTGGGACAGCGCTACGAGCAGTACTTC.

This clonotype was observed many times. CDR3 protein: CAWSVGNTGELFF. For the CDR3, the DNA is TGTGCCTGGAGTGTGGGGAACACCGGGGAGCTGTTTTTT. The rearrangement links TRBV30 to TRBJ2-2, with D hard to call. The germline gives CDR1 GTSNPN, CDR2 SVGIG (reference sequence). V lost 0 bases, J lost 1 base, and 3 bases lay in between. This CDR3 spans 13 amino acids.

J is TRBJ2-3 and V is TRBV7-3, with a tentative D call TRBD2 (6 bases). This CDR3 has 15 residues. Looked up from germline, CDR1 is SGHTA and CDR2 is FQGTGA. V was clipped by 4 bases and J by 0 bases, with 11 bases between them. The CDR3 DNA reads as TGTGCCAGCAGCTGGAATAGCGGAAGCACAGATACGCAGTATTTT. It translates to CASSWNSGSTDTQYF.

On this clonotype: A read error may explain this, as a much larger clone is one base away. This chain links TRBV6-1 with TRBJ2-7; 11 bases agree with TRBD1. J was trimmed by 5 bases and V by 3 bases; bases with no gene match: 3. CDR3 size: 14 residues. CDR1 and CDR2 (germline): MNHNS, SASEGT. The CDR3 DNA reads TGTGCCAGCAGTGACCGGACAGGGGGCGACGAGCAGTACTTC. Its translation: CASSDRTGGDEQYF.

This clonotype has a count of ten or more. V gene TRBV12-3 or TRBV12-4 combines with J gene TRBJ2-7; D is undetermined. V dropped 6 bases and J dropped 5 bases, with 20 bases sitting between them. The CDR3 runs 15 residues. In nucleotides, the CDR3 is TGTGCCAGCAGCCCCCCCCCTGATGGGGTAAACGAGCAGTACTTC. It codes for CASSPPPDGVNEQYF.

This clonotype was seen at least ten times. This chain connects TRBV27 to TRBJ1-5; TRBD1 matches 9 bases. Germline-derived CDR1 and CDR2 are MNHEY and SMNVEV (reference sequence). After removal of 6 bases from V and 6 bases from J, the junction contained 9 bases not matched to a gene. CDR3 length: 15 residues. The CDR3, as DNA: TGTGCCAGCAGATCCGGGGACAGGGAATCTCAGCCCCAGCATTTT. Its protein is CASRSGDRESQPQHF.

This clonotype has a count of ten or more. This chain joins TRBV7-2 and TRBJ2-2; D unclear. Trimming left V 1 base short and J 1 base short, with 7 bases between. CDR1 is SGHTA and CDR2 is FQGNSA in the germline V gene. CDR3 size: 15 residues. CDR3 bases: TGTGCCAGCAGCTTAGGGGCCGGGAACACCGGGGAGCTGTTTTTT. Protein: CASSLGAGNTGELFF. The full variable domain, in which reference TRBV7-2 and TRBJ2-2 provide the parts outside the CDR3, is GAGVSQSPSNKVTEKGKDVELRCDPISGHTALYWYRQSLGQGLEFLIYFQGNSAPDKSGLPSDRFSAERTGGSVSTLTIQRTQQEDSAVYLCASSLGAGNTGELFFGEGSRLTVL.

This sequence joins TRBV29-1 and TRBJ2-5; D might be TRBD1 (6 bases). This CDR3 contains 15 residues. CDR1 SQVTM and CDR2 ANQGSEA come from the germline V gene. V shed 4 bases and J shed 5 bases, with 20 bases lying between them. The CDR3 region has the DNA TGCAGCGTTGGTCAGACAGGCCAACAAGGGGAGACCCAGTACTTC. This translates into CSVGQTGQQGETQYF.

This clonotype was seen more than once but under ten times. The CDR3 loop reads CATSRDPGRVTEAFF. The CDR3 DNA reads TGTGCCACCAGCAGGGACCCGGGACGGGTCACTGAAGCTTTCTTT. V is TRBV15 and J is TRBJ1-1, with D possibly matching TRBD1 (5 bases). Germline lookup yields CDR1 LNHNV and CDR2 YYDKDF (reference sequence). The CDR3 runs 15 residues. V lost 3 bases and J 4 bases, leaving 15 bases between the germline ends. Looking up the rest from reference TRBV15 and TRBJ1-1 gives the full variable domain: DAMVIQNPRYQVTQFGKPVTLSCSQTLNHNVMYWYQQKSSQAPKLLFHYYDKDFNNEADTPDNFQSRRPNTSFCFLDIRSPGLGDTAMYLCATSRDPGRVTEAFFGQGTRLTVV.

The chain employs TRBV5-1 and TRBJ2-7; 9 bases align to TRBD1. CDR3 length: 15 residues. Germline V gene sequence: CDR1 SGHRS, CDR2 YFSETQ. Trimming removed 5 bases from V and 3 bases from J; junction bases left unmatched: 9. The DNA for the CDR3 is TGCGCCAGCAGGTCTCCGGGACAGGGAGTCTACGAGCAGTACTTC. Translation: CASRSPGQGVYEQYF. Looking up the rest from reference TRBV5-1 and TRBJ2-7 gives the full variable domain: KAGVTQTPRYLIKTRGQQVTLSCSPISGHRSVSWYQQTPGQGLQFLFEYFSETQRNKGNFPGRFSGRQFSNSRSEMNVSTLELGDSALYLCASRSPGQGVYEQYFGPGTRLTVT.

Many counts were recorded for this clonotype. The gene calls are TRBV25-1 and TRBJ2-7, with 9 bases matching TRBD1. The V segment lost 3 bases and the J segment 3 bases; nucleotides outside the gene matches: 6. Germline-derived CDR1 and CDR2 are MGHDK and SYGVNS. The CDR3 spans 15 residues. The CDR3 bases are TGTGCCAGCAGTGATCCGGGACAGGGTGGCTACGAGCAGTACTTC. The encoded protein is CASSDPGQGGYEQYF.

This clonotype was recorded a few times. The chain combines TRBV12-5 with TRBJ2-6; a weak D match, TRBD1 (5 bases). Germline-derived CDR1 and CDR2 are LGHNT and FRNRAP. Trimming shortened V by 3 bases and J by 2 bases, and 11 bases separated the two germline ends. The length of the CDR3 is 16 residues. The chain's CDR3 is CASGLYRFTGANVLTF. The CDR3 coding sequence is TGTGCTAGTGGTTTATACAGGTTCACTGGGGCCAACGTCCTGACTTTC. The whole variable domain, filled in from reference TRBV12-5 and TRBJ2-6, reads DARVTQTPRHKVTEMGQEVTMRCQPILGHNTVFWYRQTMMQGLELLAYFRNRAPLDDSGMPKDRFSAEMPDATLATLKIQPSEPRDSAVYFCASGLYRFTGANVLTFGAGSRLTVL.

Ten or more counts support this clonotype. V is TRBV11-3 and J is TRBJ1-4; maybe TRBD1 (5 bases). Germline CDR1 is SGHNT and CDR2 is YENEEA. V was cut by 1 base and J by 0 bases, with 12 bases left in between. There are 17 residues in the CDR3. This CDR3 reads CASSLAGRQTTNEKLFF. The CDR3 DNA reads TGTGCCAGCAGCTTAGCAGGGAGACAAACAACTAATGAAAAACTGTTTTTT.

This clonotype has at least ten counts. The genes are TRBV2 and TRBJ1-1; D ambiguous. This CDR3 is built from 14 residues. Trimming took off 2 bases at V and 5 bases at J, with 12 bases between the two ends. Germline V gene sequence: CDR1 SNHLY, CDR2 FYNNEI. The CDR3 loop reads CASSESGERTEAFF. CDR3 nucleotides: TGTGCCAGCAGTGAATCAGGAGAGAGGACTGAAGCTTTCTTT.

This clonotype occurred many times. This sequence joins TRBV20-1 and TRBJ2-1, with 9 bases lining up with TRBD2. J lost 9 bases, V lost 1 base, and 10 bases had no gene match. Germline V gene lookup returns CDR1 DFQATT and CDR2 SNEGSKA (reference sequence). The CDR3 consists of 15 residues. The CDR3 here is CSARVSTSGGREQFF. As DNA, the CDR3 is TGCAGTGCTAGAGTGTCGACTAGCGGCGGTCGTGAGCAGTTCTTC.

This clonotype was recorded at least ten times. The chain recombines TRBV4-1 with TRBJ2-4; 8 positions match TRBD2. CDR1 is MGHRA and CDR2 is YSYEKL in the germline V gene. The CDR3 extends over 14 amino acids. The J segment lost 8 bases and the V segment lost 4 bases, leaving 7 bases of the junction unmatched. CDR3 sequence reads: CASSRGLVGDIQYF. CDR3 DNA sequence: TGCGCCAGCAGCCGGGGACTAGTGGGGGACATTCAGTACTTC.